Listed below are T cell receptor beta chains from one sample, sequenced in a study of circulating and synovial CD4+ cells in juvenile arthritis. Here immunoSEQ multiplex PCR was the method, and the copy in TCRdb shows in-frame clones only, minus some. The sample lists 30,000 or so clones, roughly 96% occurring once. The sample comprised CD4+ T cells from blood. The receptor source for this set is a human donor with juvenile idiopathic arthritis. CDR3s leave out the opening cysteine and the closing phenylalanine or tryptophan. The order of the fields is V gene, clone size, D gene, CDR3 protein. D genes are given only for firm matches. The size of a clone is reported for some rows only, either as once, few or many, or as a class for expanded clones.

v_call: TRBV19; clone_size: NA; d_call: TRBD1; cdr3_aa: ASSLTGEHNEQF
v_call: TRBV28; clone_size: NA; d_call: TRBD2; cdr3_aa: ASRNSGSTDTQY
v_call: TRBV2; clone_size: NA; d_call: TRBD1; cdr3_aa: ASSGTGGYQPQH
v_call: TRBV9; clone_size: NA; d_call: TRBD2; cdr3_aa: ASSVGAGGATWGDEQY
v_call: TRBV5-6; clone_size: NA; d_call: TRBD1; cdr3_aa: ASSGTDVYNEQF
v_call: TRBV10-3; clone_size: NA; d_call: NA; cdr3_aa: AISETNRVAPDHQPQH
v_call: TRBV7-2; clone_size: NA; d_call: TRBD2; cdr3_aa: ASSLGGGGRDTQY
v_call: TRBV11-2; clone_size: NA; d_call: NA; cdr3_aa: ASSLSGGLETQY
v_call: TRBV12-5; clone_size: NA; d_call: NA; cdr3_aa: ASGLVLTGLNTEAF
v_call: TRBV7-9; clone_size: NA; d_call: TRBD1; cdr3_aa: ASSLTGDSNQPQH
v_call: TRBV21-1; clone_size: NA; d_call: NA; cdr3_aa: ASRARSKETQY
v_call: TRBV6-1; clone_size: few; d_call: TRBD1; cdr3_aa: ASGQGRGGELF
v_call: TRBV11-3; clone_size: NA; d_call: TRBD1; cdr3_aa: ASSQGTGFENEQF
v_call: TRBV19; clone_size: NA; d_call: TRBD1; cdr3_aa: ASSIAGGPYEQY
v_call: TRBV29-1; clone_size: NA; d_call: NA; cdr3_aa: SVDGRKTSTDTQY
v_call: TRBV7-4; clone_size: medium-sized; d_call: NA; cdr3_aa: ASSATSEGNTIY
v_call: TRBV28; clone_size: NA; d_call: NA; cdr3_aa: ASSLWTRLSGANVLT
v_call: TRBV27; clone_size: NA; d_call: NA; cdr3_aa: ASGTGSYPRVLF
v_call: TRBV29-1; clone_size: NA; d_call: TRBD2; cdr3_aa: SVRPGLASQDTQY
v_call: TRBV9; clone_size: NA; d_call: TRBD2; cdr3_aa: ASSVLAGGRGETQY